This T cell receptor beta chain was obtained from a study of identical twins. Via MiXCR, TCRdb re-called the 5' RACE reads, giving one row per CDR3 protein. The data show fewer than 900,000 distinct CDR3 sequences, 20% to 25% seen once. This CDR3 contains 12 residues. The V end was cut by 4 bases, the J end by 4 bases, with 11 bases between. Germline V gives CDR1 DFQATT, CDR2 SNEGSKA (reference sequence). These data are also associated with another study on T cells expressing NK-cell markers.

This rearrangement joins TRBV20-1 to TRBJ2-7; D may be TRBD1 or TRBD2 (5 bases each). The sequence was obtained from a woman under 30 in good health. Sequencing used PBMCs. Here the CDR3 reads CSATGPLYEQYF. The CDR3 bases are TGCAGTGCTACGGGGCCACTTTACGAGCAGTACTTC.